These 26 T cell receptor beta chains share one sample of origin, sequenced in a study of shared clonotypes between healthy human individuals. Assay: immunoSEQ multiplex PCR; the TCRdb copy retains only in-frame clones and omits some. This sample yields roughly 2.5 million clones, of which around nine tenths are seen a single time; roughly 0.15% belongs to the top ten. Sequenced input: naive CD4+ T cells sorted from blood. Described subset: CD45RA+ positively selected. Receptor source: a man aged 18-30 years in good health.

The chain uses TRBV2 and TRBJ1-4; 9 bases fit TRBD1. V trimming: 6 bases; J trimming: 8 bases; junction bases outside the gene matches: 7. The CDR3 is made up of 14 amino acids. Germline V gene sequence: CDR1 SNHLY, CDR2 FYNNEI. The CDR3 sequence: CASRGTGSREKLFF. CDR3 DNA: TGTGCCAGCAGGGGGACAGGGAGTCGGGAAAAACTGTTTTTT.

The rearrangement joins TRBV29-1 to TRBJ2-2; no reliable D call. Germline loops: CDR1 SQVTM, CDR2 ANQGSEA. Trimming removed 6 bases from V and 3 bases from J, with 14 bases in between. There are 14 residues in the CDR3. This chain's CDR3 is CSVARPVHTGELFF. The CDR3 region has the DNA TGCAGCGTAGCTAGGCCGGTCCACACCGGGGAGCTGTTTTTT.

Comment on this clone: A junction boundary mismatches the germline segment, possibly from a read error. The chain combines TRBV19 with TRBJ1-1; D unresolved. Looked up from germline, CDR1 is LNHDA and CDR2 is SQIVND (reference sequence). The CDR3 totals 12 residues. CDR3 in amino acids: CASSLDQYEAFF. The CDR3 DNA reads TGTGCCAGTAGTTTAGATCAGTATGAAGCTTTCTTT.

The rearrangement links TRBV5-7 to TRBJ1-2, with D possibly matching TRBD1 (5 bases). TRBV5-7 is an open reading frame, and its role is uncertain. The germline V and J ends were trimmed by 1 base and 3 bases, with 16 bases remaining between them. The CDR3 has 16 residues. CDR3 nucleotides: TGTGCCAGCAGCTTGTCCCGGGGGGAGGAGGACTATGGCTACACCTTC. It is translated as CASSLSRGEEDYGYTF.

CDR3 residues: CAWSVDLDSEQYF. CDR3 nucleotides: TGTGCCTGGAGTGTCGACTTGGACAGTGAGCAGTACTTC. The V call is TRBV30, the J call TRBJ2-7; D is possibly TRBD1 (6 bases). V dropped 0 bases and J dropped 7 bases, with 13 bases sitting between them. This CDR3 comprises 13 residues. CDR1 and CDR2 (germline): GTSNPN, SVGIG (reference sequence).

Turning to this clone: The same CDR3 also results from other DNA sequences found in this sample. J is TRBJ1-6 and V is TRBV30; 9 bases line up with TRBD1. In germline, CDR1 is GTSNPN, CDR2 SVGIG (reference sequence). With 4 bases clipped from V and 7 bases from J, the junction kept 2 bases outside the gene matches. The length of the CDR3 is 13 residues. The CDR3 DNA reads as TGTGCCTGGACTGGACAGGGGAATTCACCCCTCCACTTT. This sequence encodes CAWTGQGNSPLHF.

The gene calls are TRBV29-1 and TRBJ2-1; D is undetermined. Germline CDR1 is SQVTM and CDR2 is ANQGSEA. V was cut by 4 bases and J by 4 bases, with 11 bases left in between. The CDR3 is made up of 13 amino acids. The CDR3: CSVGTALYNEQFF. The CDR3 DNA reads as TGCAGCGTTGGTACAGCCCTTTACAATGAGCAGTTCTTC.

The V and J genes are TRBV6-1 and TRBJ1-5; tentatively, D is TRBD1 (5 bases). The V and J ends lost 7 bases and 3 bases respectively, with 10 bases between them. Germline CDR1 is MNHNS and CDR2 is SASEGT. The CDR3 loop spans 13 amino acids. The CDR3 here is CASTTGFNQPQHF. The CDR3 DNA follows: TGTGCCAGCACAACAGGCTTCAATCAGCCCCAGCATTTT.

The rearrangement uses TRBV28 and TRBJ2-7; D is possibly TRBD1 (5 bases). Trimming shortened V by 5 bases and J by 0 bases, and 17 bases separated the two germline ends. The CDR3 is 16 amino acids. The germline V gene encodes CDR1 MDHEN and CDR2 SYDVKM. DNA of the CDR3: TGTGCCAGCAGTCCCTCATGGGGCCCAGGCTCCTACGAGCAGTACTTC. Its protein is CASSPSWGPGSYEQYF.

This chain joins TRBV19 and TRBJ1-5; 10 nucleotides align to TRBD1. The V segment lost 7 bases and the J segment 1 base; nucleotides outside the gene matches: 10. There are 17 residues in the CDR3. CDR1 and CDR2 (germline): LNHDA, SQIVND (reference sequence). The chain's CDR3 is CASKRDRGLGSNQPQHF. CDR3 in DNA: TGTGCCAGTAAGCGAGACAGGGGGCTTGGCAGCAATCAGCCCCAGCATTTT. Together with reference TRBV19 and TRBJ1-5, the CDR3 gives the full variable domain: DGGITQSPKYLFRKEGQNVTLSCEQNLNHDAMYWYRQDPGQGLRLIYYSQIVNDFQKGDIAEGYSVSREKKESFPLTVTSAQKNPTAFYLCASKRDRGLGSNQPQHFGDGTRLSIL.

The chain uses TRBV5-6 and TRBJ2-3, with D tentatively TRBD2 (5 bases). With 0 bases removed from V and 0 bases from J, the gap between germline ends came to 14 bases. The CDR3 is 17 residues long. The germline CDR1 and CDR2 sequences are SGHDT and YYEEEE. The CDR3 sequence: CASSLGLAPGSTDTQYF. The CDR3 DNA sequence: TGTGCCAGCAGCTTGGGGCTAGCTCCCGGCAGCACAGATACGCAGTATTTT.

This chain links TRBV6-6 with TRBJ2-2; D may be TRBD1 or TRBD2 (5 bases each). Between the trimmed V and J ends, which lost 0 bases and 4 bases, there was a span of 9 bases. The germline gives CDR1 MNHNY, CDR2 SVGAGI (reference sequence). This CDR3 region has 15 residues. The CDR3, as DNA: TGTGCCAGCAGTTACTCCGGGGCGATCACCGGGGAGCTGTTTTTT. Translating gives CASSYSGAITGELFF.

This clone turned up a few times. This chain links TRBV6-6 with TRBJ2-7; the D gene is possibly TRBD2 (5 bases). This CDR3 comprises 14 residues. The germline V and J ends were trimmed by 0 bases and 6 bases, with 12 bases remaining between them. From germline, CDR1 is MNHNY and CDR2 SVGAGI (reference sequence). The CDR3 here is CASSYSVVGSEQYF. The CDR3 DNA follows: TGTGCCAGCAGTTACTCGGTGGTAGGGAGCGAGCAGTACTTC.

Regarding this clone: The same CDR3 arises from other DNA sequences in this sample as well. The chain couples TRBV6-5 to TRBJ2-6, with 7 nucleotides matching TRBD1. Trimming took 6 bases from V and 2 from J; bases not matched to a gene: 4. This CDR3 region has 15 residues. Looked up from germline, CDR1 is MNHEY and CDR2 is SVGAGI. The CDR3 DNA reads as TGTGCCAGCAGCCCTACAGGGGCTGGGGCCAACGTCCTGACTTTC. It yields the protein CASSPTGAGANVLTF.

About this clone: Other DNA sequences in the sample encode the same CDR3. The chain uses TRBV5-1 and TRBJ2-5; D call uncertain. This CDR3 comprises 13 residues. Per germline, CDR1 SGHRS and CDR2 YFSETQ. V lost 2 bases to trimming and J lost 2 bases, with 7 bases between them. The CDR3 DNA reads TGCGCCAGCAGCTTTCAACAGCAAGAGACCCAGTACTTC. Protein: CASSFQQQETQYF.

This chain uses TRBV5-4 with TRBJ2-1, with 9 bases fitting TRBD1. The trim removed 2 bases at V and 7 bases at J, leaving 4 bases unmatched. CDR1 is SGHNT, CDR2 YYREEE, per germline (reference sequence). The CDR3 runs to 14 residues. CDR3 amino acids: CASSFRDRENEQFF. The CDR3 coding sequence is TGTGCCAGCAGCTTCCGGGACAGGGAGAATGAGCAGTTCTTC.

This CDR3 is CASSLFDGAGKNIQYF. CDR3 DNA: TGCGCCAGCAGCTTGTTTGATGGGGCTGGCAAAAACATTCAGTACTTC. The chain links TRBV5-1 to TRBJ2-4; maybe TRBD1 (5 bases). V lost 1 base to trimming and J lost 3 bases, with 14 bases between them. Germline assignment: CDR1 SGHRS and CDR2 YFSETQ. This CDR3 spans 16 amino acids.

This rearrangement joins TRBV6-5 to TRBJ1-5; D gene ambiguous. The V gene's germline CDR1 is MNHEY and CDR2 SVGAGI. Deletions cut 5 bases from V and 0 bases from J, with 8 bases between. The CDR3 runs 14 residues. The CDR3 DNA sequence: TGTGCCAGCAGTGACCCGGATAGCAATCAGCCCCAGCATTTT. Protein: CASSDPDSNQPQHF.

This chain's CDR3 is CASSPPGGKTEAFF. In DNA, the CDR3 is TGTGCCAGCTCACCACCGGGGGGTAAGACTGAAGCTTTCTTT. This chain uses TRBV18 with TRBJ1-1; tentatively, D is TRBD1 (5 bases). The CDR3 sequence is 14 residues long. Germline assignment: CDR1 KGHSH and CDR2 LQKENI. V lost 0 bases and J lost 5, with 10 bases in between.

This chain uses TRBV5-4 with TRBJ2-5; D ambiguous. Trimming removed 3 bases at V and 3 bases at J, with 6 bases between. CDR3 length: 12 amino acids. CDR1 SGHNT and CDR2 YYREEE come from the germline V gene (reference sequence). The CDR3 coding sequence is TGTGCCAGCAGCTCCCCGGAAGAGACCCAGTACTTC. Its translation is CASSSPEETQYF.

The V gene is TRBV28, the J gene TRBJ1-3, with TRBD1 matching over 9 bases. CDR3 length: 14 amino acids. The V segment lost 6 bases and the J segment 5 bases; nucleotides outside the gene matches: 5. Germline V CDR1 and CDR2: MDHEN, SYDVKM. The CDR3 DNA reads as TGTGCCAGCAGCCCGGGACAGGGACGAAACACCATATATTTT. Its translation is CASSPGQGRNTIYF.

The chain couples TRBV5-1 to TRBJ2-6; TRBD1 aligns across 7 bases. CDR3 length: 18 amino acids. Germline values: CDR1 SGHRS, CDR2 YFSETQ. V was clipped by 4 bases and J by 0 bases; unmatched bases: 10. CDR3 nucleotide sequence: TGCGCCAGCAGCCGACTCGGGACAGAGGGCTCTGGGGCCAACGTCCTGACTTTC. Translated: CASSRLGTEGSGANVLTF.

This clone appeared a few times. CDR3 loop: CASRVAPDTQYF. The CDR3 DNA reads as TGTGCCAGCAGAGTGGCCCCAGATACGCAGTATTTT. The gene calls are TRBV28 and TRBJ2-3; the D is unclear. The CDR3 contains 12 residues. The germline CDR1 and CDR2 sequences are MDHEN and SYDVKM. V lost 6 bases and J lost 4, with 8 bases in between.

The J gene is TRBJ1-6, the V gene TRBV14; D may be TRBD1 (6 bases). The CDR3 is made up of 16 amino acids. CDR1 is SGHDN, CDR2 FVKESK, per germline. Trimming took 4 bases from V and 4 from J, leaving 14 bases between them. In DNA form, the CDR3 reads TGTGCCAGCAGCCTCTTCCAGGGGAAGTATAATTCACCCCTCCACTTT. It translates to CASSLFQGKYNSPLHF.

The gene calls are TRBV19 and TRBJ1-2; possibly TRBD1 for D (6 bases). V lost 5 bases, J lost 4 bases, and 14 bases lay in between. Germline assignment: CDR1 LNHDA and CDR2 SQIVND (reference sequence). The length of the CDR3 is 14 residues. CDR3 protein: CASSPGTFIYGYTF. The DNA of the CDR3 is TGTGCCAGTAGTCCGGGGACATTTATCTATGGCTACACCTTC.

CDR3 nucleotides: TGTGCCAGCAGCCCCGAAGGGTGGATGAACACTGAAGCTTTCTTT. The encoded protein is CASSPEGWMNTEAFF. The V gene is TRBV5-4, the J gene TRBJ1-1; D remains unclear. Germline V gene lookup returns CDR1 SGHNT and CDR2 YYREEE (reference sequence). CDR3 size: 15 residues. V was clipped by 4 bases and J by 0 bases, with 13 bases between them. Complete variable domain (other parts from reference TRBV5-4 and TRBJ1-1): ETGVTQSPTHLIKTRGQQVTLRCSSQSGHNTVSWYQQALGQGPQFIFQYYREEENGRGNFPPRFSGLQFPNYSSELNVNALELDDSALYLCASSPEGWMNTEAFFGQGTRLTVV.